This T cell receptor beta chain was recorded in a study of T cell responses to AZD1222 COVID-19 vaccine (dated by TCRdb to the early 2020s). Background for the entire study: TCR sequencing covered 233 trial participants: roughly 200 given two doses of AZD1222 and 26 given two doses of MenACWY control vaccine. Enrollment into the trials was organized by age into subgroups of 18-55, 56-69 and 70-plus years, and those subgroups contained about 160, 30 and 59 TCR-sequenced participants, respectively. The study at large found these results: Conclusions about previously exposed vaccinees were limited because only a handful of AZD1222 recipients were SARS-CoV-2 seropositive at baseline. Nearly half of unique spike-specific TCRs reportedly recognized epitopes outside regions mutated in the B.1.351 and B.1.1.7 variants. After two AZD1222 doses, spike-specific TCR breadth and depth were significantly higher than at day 0 and than in MenACWY recipients. In the small 56-69-year group, the increase in depth fell short of significance, most likely because of low power. CD4 TCRs associated with the vaccine covered the entire spike protein, and the dominant responses were in regions 160-218 and 743-854. Participants were mostly white British, with more females than males. The authors suggested clonal diversity may have been underestimated. Because no day 14 peak-response samples were available, repertoires were characterized only after the peak T cell response.

In light of the paper, this sample's time point label describes: about 28 days (+/-7) after the second vaccine dose. AZD1222 recipients whose second dose came at about 4 weeks and those whose second dose came at about 12 weeks were combined into one group, since spike-specific TCR depth and breadth did not differ between the two schedules. Vaccinee samples were obtained from the UK trials COV001 and COV002, which included a single-blind randomized controlled phase 2/3 trial of AZD1222 (ChAdOx1 nCoV-19) in healthy adults. Trial participant PBMC samples were collected at day 0 and day 28 after the second dose for TCRbeta chain sequencing. Notes on this clone: The target of this receptor is not known. No much larger clone exists at a distance of one base, and base qualities are not known.

The CDR3 regions of human TCRbeta chains were analyzed by immunosequencing. For the original study's pipeline: Repertoire TCRs were matched against a reference library of SARS-CoV-2-specific TCRs generated with the MIRA antigen-specificity platform. Breadth was defined as the fraction of unique TCRs that were SARS-CoV-2-associated. Depth was defined as the fraction of total T cells that were SARS-CoV-2-associated. Each spike-specific TCR was assigned to its reactive spike region and to a CD4 or CD8 class using the MIRA data. Log10-transformed breadth and depth values were compared by one-way ANOVA with Sidak's multiple comparisons tests. Sourced from immuneACCESS, this table was stored by TCRdb with only in-frame sequences that have V and J called. A share of the clones is absent; for the studies checked, an unresolved V gene accounts for under half, and the remainder has no known explanation. For V, J and clone size, that table is used; D and trimming come from the DNA. Here the sample has about 100,000 clones; 80% to 90% occur a single time. Under 3% of the sample rests with the top ten.

Sequencing was performed on peripheral blood, taken 28 days after the second AZD1222 dose. The clonotype originates from an adult who received the AZD1222 COVID-19 vaccine.

In nucleotide form, the sequence is TGTGCCAGCAGGGAACAGGGGGGTCCCTCCTACGAGCAGTACTTC. Protein translation: CASREQGGPSYEQYF. Recombination connected TRBV11-3 to TRBJ2-7; 8 junctional bases match TRBD1. The CDR3 measures 15 amino acids from cysteine to phenylalanine. The DNA shown is the 45-base CDR3, in frame from base 1. CDR1 and CDR2, looked up from the germline V gene, are SGHNT and YENEEA. Ends trimmed: V by 6 bases, J by 0 bases; bases unmatched to a gene: 7.